The following is a T cell receptor beta chain sequence with its context. Its antigen remains unknown. The sample belongs to a study of cytomegalovirus exposure and HLA in healthy donors. The study's findings and limits: Immune exposure information available was restricted to CMV serostatus.

After removal of 6 bases from V and 7 bases from J, the junction contained 5 bases not matched to a gene. CDR1 is MDHEN and CDR2 is SYDVKM in the germline V gene. The CDR3 consists of 14 residues. The PCR was carried out with 60 Vbeta primers and 13 Jbeta primers. Data came from immunoSEQ multiplex PCR; TCRdb stores just in-frame clones and leaves some out. The sample includes 85,000 to 100,000 clones, about nine tenths seen only once; the top ten take about a tenth. The chain has TRBV28 and TRBJ1-4, with TRBD1 matching 10 bases. Sequencing was carried out using PBMCs. This clonotype originated in a young man in good health and CMV-seropositive. In DNA, the CDR3 is TGTGCCAGCAGCCAGTGGACAGGGGGTGAAAAACTGTTTTTT. Translating it yields CASSQWTGGEKLFF.